Following are 9 T cell receptor beta chains from one sample sequenced in a study of OX40 agonist ivuxolimab in advanced cancers. Profiled with immunoSEQ multiplex PCR; TCRdb holds only in-frame clones, not every one. The sample lists tens of thousands of clones; about 94% were seen once. This material consisted of CD4+ or CD8+ T cells sorted from blood, taken in a trial of the OX40 agonist ivuxolimab. These receptors all come from an adult with an advanced solid tumor such as melanoma, head and neck, liver or kidney cancer.

The rearrangement uses TRBV15 and TRBJ2-3, with TRBD1 matching over 8 bases. The V and J ends lost 2 bases and 4 bases, in that order; junction bases with no gene match: 5. The CDR3 has 15 residues. CDR1 and CDR2 from the germline V gene are LNHNV and YYDKDF (reference sequence). The CDR3 DNA reads as TGTGCCACCAGCAGACGACAGGGGACCGCAGATACGCAGTATTTT. This sequence encodes CATSRRQGTADTQYF.

The V and J genes are TRBV4-3 and TRBJ2-2; tentatively, D is TRBD1 or TRBD2 (5 bases each). This CDR3 comprises 17 residues. Germline lookup yields CDR1 LGHNA and CDR2 YSLEER. Trimming took 0 bases from V and 5 from J, leaving 16 bases between them. CDR3 DNA sequence: TGCGCCAGCAGCCAAGAGAGGGGCCCAGGTATTACCGGGGAGCTGTTTTTT. Translating gives CASSQERGPGITGELFF.

The rearrangement uses TRBV4-3 and TRBJ2-7; the D gene is possibly TRBD1 (6 bases). The CDR3 spans 14 residues. V was shortened by 4 bases and J by 0 bases, with 10 bases between the two germline ends. Germline values: CDR1 LGHNA, CDR2 YSLEER. This chain's CDR3 is CASSPGTTSYEQYF. CDR3 in DNA: TGCGCCAGCAGCCCTGGGACAACCTCCTACGAGCAGTACTTC.

This clone was detected only once. The chain combines TRBV4-1 with TRBJ2-1; 10 bases are a match to TRBD2. The CDR3 spans 19 residues. Germline lookup yields CDR1 MGHRA and CDR2 YSYEKL. Germline trimming cut 0 bases from V and 4 bases from J; bases unmatched to any gene: 12. CDR3: CASSQDIGRGSGRYNEQFF. CDR3 nucleotides: TGCGCCAGCAGCCAAGATATCGGGAGGGGTAGCGGGAGGTACAATGAGCAGTTCTTC.

The chain combines TRBV11-3 with TRBJ2-1; 14 bases match TRBD2. Germline V gives CDR1 SGHNT, CDR2 YENEEA. V lost 6 bases to trimming and J lost 9 bases; unmatched junction nucleotides: 13. The CDR3 spans 17 residues. The CDR3 DNA reads as TGTGCCAGCAGAGATACCGGGACTAGCGGGAGTATGGGTGAGCAGTTCTTC. Amino acid sequence: CASRDTGTSGSMGEQFF.

The chain has TRBV18 and TRBJ1-5, with D maybe TRBD1 (6 bases). Germline loops: CDR1 KGHSH, CDR2 LQKENI. CDR3 length equals 15 residues. V was pared by 6 bases and J by 5 bases, with 17 bases between. This CDR3 reads CASSRLTGHDQPQHF. DNA for the CDR3: TGTGCCAGCTCTCGACTGACAGGCCATGATCAGCCCCAGCATTTT.

J is TRBJ2-5 and V is TRBV12-5, with D hard to call. Germline-derived CDR1 and CDR2 are LGHNT and FRNRAP. Between the trimmed V and J ends, which lost 5 bases and 2 bases, there was a span of 15 bases. The CDR3 is 15 amino acids. The CDR3 DNA sequence: TGTGCTAGTGGTCCCGTCTACACAGATCAAGAGACCCAGTACTTC. Translation: CASGPVYTDQETQYF.

The chain links TRBV4-2 to TRBJ1-3; unclear D gene. The CDR3 has 15 amino acids. The germline CDR1 and CDR2 sequences are LGHNA and YNFKEQ. Trimming took off 0 bases at V and 3 bases at J, with 9 bases between the two ends. In DNA, the CDR3 is TGTGCCAGCAGCCAAGACTTAGGTTATGGAAACACCATATATTTT. Protein: CASSQDLGYGNTIYF.

The V gene is TRBV5-4, the J gene TRBJ2-2, with D possibly being TRBD2 (5 bases). Trimming left V 0 bases short and J 6 bases short, with 9 bases between. The CDR3 runs 14 residues. The V gene's germline CDR1 is SGHNT and CDR2 YYREEE (reference sequence). CDR3 nucleotides: TGTGCCAGCAGCTTGGGACTACGGCCCGGGGAGCTGTTTTTT. Protein: CASSLGLRPGELFF.